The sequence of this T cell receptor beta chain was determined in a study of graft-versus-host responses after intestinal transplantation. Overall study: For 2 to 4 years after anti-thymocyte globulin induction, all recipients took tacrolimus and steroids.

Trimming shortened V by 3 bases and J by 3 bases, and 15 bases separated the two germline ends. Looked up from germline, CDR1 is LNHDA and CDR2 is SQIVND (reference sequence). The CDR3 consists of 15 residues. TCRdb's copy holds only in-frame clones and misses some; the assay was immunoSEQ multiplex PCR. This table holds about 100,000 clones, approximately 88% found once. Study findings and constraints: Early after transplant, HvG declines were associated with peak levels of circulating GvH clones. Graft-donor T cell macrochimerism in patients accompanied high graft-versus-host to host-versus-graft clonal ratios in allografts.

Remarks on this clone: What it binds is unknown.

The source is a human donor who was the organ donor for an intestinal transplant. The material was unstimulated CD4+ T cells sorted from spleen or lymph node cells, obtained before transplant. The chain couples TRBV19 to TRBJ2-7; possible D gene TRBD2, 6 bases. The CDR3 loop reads CASSIDRGGIYEQYF. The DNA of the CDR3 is TGTGCCAGTAGTATTGATAGGGGAGGAATCTACGAGCAGTACTTC. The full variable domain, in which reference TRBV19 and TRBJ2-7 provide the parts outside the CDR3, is DGGITQSPKYLFRKEGQNVTLSCEQNLNHDAMYWYRQDPGQGLRLIYYSQIVNDFQKGDIAEGYSVSREKKESFPLTVTSAQKNPTAFYLCASSIDRGGIYEQYFGPGTRLTVT.